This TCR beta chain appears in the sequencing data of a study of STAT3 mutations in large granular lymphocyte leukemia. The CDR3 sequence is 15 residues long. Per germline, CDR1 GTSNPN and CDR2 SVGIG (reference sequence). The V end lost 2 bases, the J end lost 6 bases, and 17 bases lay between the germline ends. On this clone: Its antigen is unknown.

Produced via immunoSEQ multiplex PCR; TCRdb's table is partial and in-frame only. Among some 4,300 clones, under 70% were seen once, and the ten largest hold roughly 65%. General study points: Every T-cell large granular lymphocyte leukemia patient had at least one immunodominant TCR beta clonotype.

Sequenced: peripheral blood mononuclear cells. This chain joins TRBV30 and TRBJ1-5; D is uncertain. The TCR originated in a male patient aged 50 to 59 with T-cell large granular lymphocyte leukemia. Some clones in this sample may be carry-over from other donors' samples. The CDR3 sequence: CAWSRKGLLLQPQHF. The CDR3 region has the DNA TGTGCCTGGAGTAGGAAGGGCCTCCTCCTTCAGCCCCAGCATTTT.